Presented here are 23 T cell receptor beta chains from one specimen sequenced in a study of HIV-infected patients and healthy controls. Reverse transcription used approximately 500 ng RNA and constant-region primers for alpha and beta. Separate chain-specific third strand synthesis with multiplexing indices produced the alpha and beta libraries. TCRdb re-derived calls from the 5' RACE reads in MiXCR, one entry per CDR3 protein. The data hold 3,500 to 5,000 distinct CDR3 sequences, with 10% to 15% observed a single time. The repertoire came from unfractionated whole blood and reflected all unsorted peripheral T cells. The specimen comprised blood, sampled before antiretroviral therapy. All receptors come from an adult with HIV infection.

In its sample, this clonotype ranks as medium-sized. The V gene is TRBV6-6, the J gene TRBJ2-1; D gene unclear. There are 13 residues in the CDR3. Germline V gives CDR1 MNHNY, CDR2 SVGAGI (reference sequence). The germline V and J ends were trimmed by 7 bases and 4 bases, with 11 bases remaining between them. CDR3 protein: CASTTSTYNEQFF. CDR3 coding DNA: TGTGCCAGCACAACAAGCACATACAATGAGCAGTTCTTC.

In this sample, this clonotype is medium-sized. The chain is built from TRBV6-5 and TRBJ2-3; no definite D call. The CDR3 runs 15 residues. Looked up from germline, CDR1 is MNHEY and CDR2 is SVGAGI. Trimming took off 4 bases at V and 4 bases at J, with 15 bases between the two ends. CDR3 nucleotide sequence: TGTGCCAGCAGTTTCTCTATTACCCACCCAGATACGCAGTATTTT. It encodes CASSFSITHPDTQYF.

V is TRBV19 and J is TRBJ2-1, with 13 bases lining up with TRBD2. Trimming cost V 5 bases and J 8 bases; bases outside gene matches: 9. Germline assignment: CDR1 LNHDA and CDR2 SQIVND (reference sequence). CDR3 length equals 16 residues. The DNA for the CDR3 is TGTGCCAGTAGTTCCGGACTAGCGGGAGAATGGGATGAGCAGTTCTTC. Its translation: CASSSGLAGEWDEQFF.

Note on this clonotype: With a much larger clone just one base away, this may be a read error. This chain uses TRBV7-3 with TRBJ2-5; D gene ambiguous. The CDR3 has 13 amino acids. Germline loops: CDR1 SGHTA, CDR2 FQGTGA. The CDR3 loop is CASSASSQETKYF. CDR3 nucleotides: TGTGCCAGCAGCGCCTCCTCCCAAGAGACCAAGTACTTC.

By share, this clonotype counts as large. The J gene is TRBJ2-1, the V gene TRBV6-2 or TRBV6-3; 7 bases agree with TRBD2. Per germline, CDR1 MNHEY and CDR2 SVGEGT. V lost 4 bases, J lost 7 bases, and 4 bases stayed unmatched. CDR3 length: 13 residues. This CDR3 is CASSWGGSNEQFF. In nucleotides, the CDR3 is TGTGCCAGCAGTTGGGGCGGGAGTAATGAGCAGTTCTTC.

By share of the sample, this clonotype is medium-sized. The CDR3 DNA reads as TGTGCCAGCAGCCACCCCCCGATGGAGTACAATGAGCAGTTCTTC. Translation gives CASSHPPMEYNEQFF. V usage is TRBV11-2 and J usage is TRBJ2-1; no clear D gene. V lost 5 bases and J 4 bases, leaving 15 bases between the germline ends. The CDR3 is 15 amino acids. The germline CDR1 and CDR2 sequences are SGHAT and FQNNGV.

By share of the sample, this clonotype is medium-sized. A read error may be the cause here, since a much bigger clone is one base away. The gene calls are TRBV24-1 and TRBJ2-3, with D maybe TRBD2 (5 bases). The CDR3 is made up of 14 amino acids. Germline-derived CDR1 and CDR2 are KGHDR and SFDVKD. This chain's CDR3 is CATSPEGFSDTHYF. The CDR3 DNA follows: TGTGCCACCAGTCCCGAGGGATTTTCAGATACGCACTATTTT.

V and J are TRBV19 and TRBJ1-5; 9 positions agree with TRBD1. Germline CDR1 is LNHDA and CDR2 is SQIVND (reference sequence). V was clipped by 2 bases and J by 7 bases; unmatched bases: 9. CDR3 length equals 16 residues. Here the CDR3 DNA reads TGTGCCAGTAGTATATTCGTGACAGGGGGTCAGCAGCCCCAGCATTTT. This sequence encodes CASSIFVTGGQQPQHF. Based on the CDR3 plus reference TRBV19 and TRBJ1-5, the full variable domain is DGGITQSPKYLFRKEGQNVTLSCEQNLNHDAMYWYRQDPGQGLRLIYYSQIVNDFQKGDIAEGYSVSREKKESFPLTVTSAQKNPTAFYLCASSIFVTGGQQPQHFGDGTRLSIL.

Relative to its sample, this clonotype is medium-sized. This chain joins TRBV24-1 and TRBJ1-1, with D possibly matching TRBD1 (5 bases). The CDR3 loop spans 14 amino acids. Germline lookup yields CDR1 KGHDR and CDR2 SFDVKD. Trimming left V 7 bases short and J 0 bases short, with 11 bases between. This chain's CDR3 is CATRGPFMNTEAFF. CDR3 bases: TGTGCCACCAGGGGACCGTTCATGAACACTGAAGCTTTCTTT.

As concerns this clonotype: Being one base from a much bigger clone, this may be a read error. The chain couples TRBV19 to TRBJ1-5; D is ambiguous. The CDR3 extends over 14 amino acids. Germline V gives CDR1 LNHDA, CDR2 SQIVND (reference sequence). The CDR3 nucleotides read TGTGCCAGTAGTATTTATGGCAGTCACCAGCCCAAGCATTTT. This sequence encodes CASSIYGSHQPKHF.

This clonotype was picked up one time. The germline gene is not matched at one end of the junction; a read error may be the cause. This sequence joins TRBV11-1 and TRBJ1-1; D gene ambiguous. CDR1 and CDR2 (germline): SGHAT, FQDESV (reference sequence). The CDR3 consists of 14 residues. CDR3 nucleotides: TGTGCCAGCATCTTAAGAGGCCGGGGCACTGAAGCTTTCTTT. It translates to CASILRGRGTEAFF.

This clonotype is large (0.1 to 1%) in the sample. The genes are TRBV4-3 and TRBJ1-4, with D possibly being TRBD1 (5 bases). CDR3 size: 15 residues. Germline loops: CDR1 LGHNA, CDR2 YSLEER. With 0 bases removed from V and 2 bases from J, the gap between germline ends came to 7 bases. CDR3 bases: TGCGCCAGCAGCCAAGATGGGGGGACTAATGAAAAACTGTTTTTT. This translates into CASSQDGGTNEKLFF.

The V call is TRBV7-6, the J call TRBJ2-2, with a weak D call TRBD1 (6 bases). V was cut by 5 bases and J by 5 bases, with 12 bases left in between. CDR1 is SGHVS and CDR2 is FNYEAQ in the germline V gene. The CDR3 has 14 residues. The DNA of the CDR3 is TGTGCCAGCAGCCAAGGGGGATGGACCGGGGAGCTGTTTTTT. Its translation is CASSQGGWTGELFF.

This clonotype was detected ten times or more. The rearrangement links TRBV18 to TRBJ1-2; D remains unclear. The CDR3 is 13 residues long. V was trimmed by 2 bases and J by 1 base, leaving 5 bases between them. CDR1 KGHSH and CDR2 LQKENI come from the germline V gene. CDR3 DNA: TGTGCCAGCTCACCAGATAGTAACTATGGCTACACCTTC. This translates into CASSPDSNYGYTF.

Many counts were recorded for this clonotype. The V gene is TRBV20-1, the J gene TRBJ2-2; 15 bases agree with TRBD2. Germline CDR1 is DFQATT and CDR2 is SNEGSKA (reference sequence). The J segment lost 7 bases and the V segment lost 6 bases, leaving 3 bases of the junction unmatched. This CDR3 is built from 14 residues. Here the CDR3 DNA reads TGCAGTGCGCTGGGACTAGCGGGAGGCGGGGAGCTGTTTTTT. Translation gives CSALGLAGGGELFF.

This clonotype qualifies as medium-sized. This rearrangement joins TRBV4-3 to TRBJ1-2, with 7 bases lining up with TRBD1. The CDR3 contains 14 residues. V lost 0 bases, J lost 4 bases, and 2 bases stayed unmatched. Germline assignment: CDR1 LGHNA and CDR2 YSLEER. This CDR3 reads CASSQDDRVYGYTF. DNA for the CDR3: TGCGCCAGCAGCCAAGATGACAGGGTCTATGGCTACACCTTC.

Sample share makes this clonotype medium-sized. The chain joins TRBV12-3 or TRBV12-4 to TRBJ1-1; 8 bases line up with TRBD1. The CDR3 runs to 16 residues. V gave up 3 bases and J gave up 5 bases; unmatched junction bases: 11. The CDR3 here is CASSFGRGQVWTEAFF. DNA of the CDR3: TGTGCCAGCAGTTTCGGCAGGGGGCAGGTTTGGACTGAAGCTTTCTTT.

This clonotype has more than one count but fewer than ten. A much larger clone sits a single nucleotide away, making a read error possible. This chain joins TRBV2 and TRBJ2-5; 10 bases fit TRBD2. CDR1 is SNHLY, CDR2 FYNNEI, per germline. CDR3 length: 14 residues. This chain's CDR3 is CASSQGTSVGTKYF. CDR3 bases: TGTGCCAGCTCCCAGGGGACTAGCGTTGGGACCAAGTACTTC.

By its share, this clonotype is medium-sized. The chain links TRBV18 to TRBJ1-2; 9 nucleotides line up with TRBD1. The trim removed 6 bases at V and 5 bases at J, leaving 4 bases unmatched. Germline V lookup: CDR1 KGHSH, CDR2 LQKENI. The CDR3 is 13 residues long. The CDR3 loop reads CASSTTGGYGYTF. The CDR3 coding sequence is TGTGCCAGCTCGACGACAGGGGGGTATGGCTACACCTTC.

This clonotype rates as medium-sized. This chain links TRBV5-5 with TRBJ1-1; D remains ambiguous. Between the trimmed V and J ends, which lost 3 bases and 1 base, there was a span of 13 bases. This CDR3 is 15 amino acids long. Germline assignment: CDR1 SGHKS and CDR2 YYEKEE (reference sequence). The CDR3 nucleotides read TGTGCCAGCAGCTCTAGGAGTTCCCCGAACACTGAAGCTTTCTTT. This encodes CASSSRSSPNTEAFF.

By frequency in the sample, this clonotype is medium-sized. This sequence joins TRBV9 and TRBJ2-7; D gene ambiguous. The CDR3 sequence is 15 residues long. Germline V CDR1 and CDR2: SGDLS, YYNGEE. V shed 3 bases and J shed 3 bases, with 16 bases lying between them. The CDR3 nucleotides read TGTGCCAGCAGCGCCGACCGGGCTAATGACTACGAGCAGTACTTC. Its translation: CASSADRANDYEQYF.

This rearrangement joins TRBV19 to TRBJ1-4; TRBD1 matches at 8 bases. The V gene's germline CDR1 is LNHDA and CDR2 SQIVND (reference sequence). With V trimmed by 5 bases and J by 0 bases, 5 bases remained unmatched. The CDR3 spans 16 residues. Here the CDR3 reads CASSSTQGATNEKLFF. The CDR3 region has the DNA TGTGCCAGTAGTTCAACACAGGGGGCAACTAATGAAAAACTGTTTTTT.

By frequency in the sample, this clonotype is medium-sized. V is TRBV7-9 and J is TRBJ1-5, with 9 bases lining up with TRBD1. The CDR3 totals 14 residues. Germline V gene sequence: CDR1 SEHNR, CDR2 FQNEAQ (reference sequence). V lost 4 bases and J lost 6; bases outside the gene matches: 4. The CDR3 bases are TGTGCCAGCAGCTCCGGGACAGGGACTCAGCCCCAGCATTTT. Encoded protein: CASSSGTGTQPQHF.